This TCR beta chain was recovered during a study of OX40 agonist ivuxolimab in advanced cancers. Points from the study as a whole: In general, CD8+ T cells held more expanded clones than CD4+ did, on average.

Details on this clone: Its antigen is not known.

TCRdb's table, derived via immunoSEQ multiplex PCR, lists solely in-frame clones and lacks some. The data show 60,000 to 70,000 clones, 82% seen once. Germline V lookup: CDR1 SGHRS, CDR2 YFSETQ. The CDR3 is made up of 17 amino acids. Trimming took off 0 bases at V and 0 bases at J, with 12 bases between the two ends. The gene calls are TRBV5-1 and TRBJ1-4, with D possibly being TRBD1 (6 bases). The source was CD4+ or CD8+ T cells sorted from blood, collected in a trial of the OX40 agonist ivuxolimab. The TCR was taken from an adult with an advanced solid tumor such as melanoma, head and neck, liver or kidney cancer. The CDR3 DNA sequence: TGCGCCAGCAGCTTGGGTCCAGGGGATGCAACTAATGAAAAACTGTTTTTT. Translating it yields CASSLGPGDATNEKLFF.